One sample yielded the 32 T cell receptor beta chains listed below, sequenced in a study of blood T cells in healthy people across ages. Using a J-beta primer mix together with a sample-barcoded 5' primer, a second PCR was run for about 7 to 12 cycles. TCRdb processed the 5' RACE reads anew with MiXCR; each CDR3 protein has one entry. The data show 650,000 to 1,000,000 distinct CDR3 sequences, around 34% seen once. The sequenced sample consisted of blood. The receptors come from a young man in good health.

The CDR3 DNA is TGCAGCGTTGAGTCTAGCGGTTGGGTCACAGATACGCAGTATTTT. Amino acid sequence: CSVESSGWVTDTQYF. The chain is built from TRBV29-1 and TRBJ2-3; 7 bases line up with TRBD2. J lost 2 bases, V lost 3 bases, and 8 bases had no gene match. From germline, CDR1 is SQVTM and CDR2 ANQGSEA. This CDR3 is 15 amino acids long.

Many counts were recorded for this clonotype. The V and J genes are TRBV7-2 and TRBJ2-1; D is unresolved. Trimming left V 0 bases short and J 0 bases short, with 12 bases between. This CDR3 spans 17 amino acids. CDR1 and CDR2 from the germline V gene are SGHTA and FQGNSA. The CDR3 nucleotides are TGTGCCAGCAGCTTAGCCCCCGCCACCCTCTCCTACAATGAGCAGTTCTTC. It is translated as CASSLAPATLSYNEQFF.

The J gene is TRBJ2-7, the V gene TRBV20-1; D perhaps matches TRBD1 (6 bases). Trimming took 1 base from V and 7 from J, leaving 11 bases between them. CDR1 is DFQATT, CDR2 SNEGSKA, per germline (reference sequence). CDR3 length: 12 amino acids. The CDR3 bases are TGCAGTGCTAGAGTACAGGGATATGAGCAGTACTTC. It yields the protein CSARVQGYEQYF.

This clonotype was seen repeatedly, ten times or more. The CDR3, as DNA: TGTGCCAGCGCGACTAGCGGGGGGCTCTCCTACAATGAGCAGTTCTTC. Residues: CASATSGGLSYNEQFF. J is TRBJ2-1 and V is TRBV7-2; TRBD2 matches 13 bases. The CDR3 has 16 residues. The germline V gene has CDR1 SGHTA and CDR2 FQGNSA. The junction had 4 bases not matched to a gene; V was cut back by 8 bases and J by 0 bases. Looking up the rest from reference TRBV7-2 and TRBJ2-1 gives the full variable domain: GAGVSQSPSNKVTEKGKDVELRCDPISGHTALYWYRQSLGQGLEFLIYFQGNSAPDKSGLPSDRFSAERTGGSVSTLTIQRTQQEDSAVYLCASATSGGLSYNEQFFGPGTRLTVL.

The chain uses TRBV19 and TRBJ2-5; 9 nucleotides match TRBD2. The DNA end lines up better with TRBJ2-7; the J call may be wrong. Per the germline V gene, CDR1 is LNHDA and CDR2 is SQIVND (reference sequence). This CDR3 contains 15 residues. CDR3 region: CASSRGGETSYEQYF. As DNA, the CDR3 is TGTGCCAGTAGTCGCGGGGGGGAAACCTCCTACGAGCAGTACTTC.

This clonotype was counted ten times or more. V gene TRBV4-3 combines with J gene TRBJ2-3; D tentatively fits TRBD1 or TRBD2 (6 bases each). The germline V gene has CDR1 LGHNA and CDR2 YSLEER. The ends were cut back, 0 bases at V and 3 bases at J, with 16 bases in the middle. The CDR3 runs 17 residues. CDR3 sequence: CASSQEPGALETDTQYF. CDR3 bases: TGCGCCAGCAGCCAAGAACCGGGGGCATTAGAAACAGATACGCAGTATTTT.

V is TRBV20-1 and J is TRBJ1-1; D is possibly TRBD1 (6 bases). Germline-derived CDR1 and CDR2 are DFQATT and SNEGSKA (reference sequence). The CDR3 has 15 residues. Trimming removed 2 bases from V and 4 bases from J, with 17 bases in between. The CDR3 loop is CSARHSRQVFTEAFF. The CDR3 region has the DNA TGCAGTGCTAGACACTCTAGACAGGTCTTCACTGAAGCTTTCTTT.

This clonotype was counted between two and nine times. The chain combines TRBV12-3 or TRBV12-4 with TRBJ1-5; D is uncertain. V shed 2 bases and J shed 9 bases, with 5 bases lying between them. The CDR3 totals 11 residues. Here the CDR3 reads CASSLSGPQHF. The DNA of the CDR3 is TGTGCCAGCAGTTTATCGGGGCCCCAGCATTTT.

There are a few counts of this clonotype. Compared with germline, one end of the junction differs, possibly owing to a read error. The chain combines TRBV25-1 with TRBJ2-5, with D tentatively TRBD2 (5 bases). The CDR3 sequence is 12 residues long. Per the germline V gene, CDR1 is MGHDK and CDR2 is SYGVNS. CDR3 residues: CAGSELLEAQYF. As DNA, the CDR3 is TGTGCCGGCAGTGAACTTTTGGAGGCCCAGTACTTC.

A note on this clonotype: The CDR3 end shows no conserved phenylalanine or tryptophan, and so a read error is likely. CDR3 region: CASSWTANTDTQYS. The CDR3 DNA follows: TGTGCCAGCAGTTGGACGGCGAACACAGATACGCAGTATTCC. The rearrangement links TRBV12-3 or TRBV12-4 to TRBJ2-3, with D unclear. The CDR3 consists of 14 residues. The V and J ends lost 4 bases and 2 bases respectively, with 10 bases between them.

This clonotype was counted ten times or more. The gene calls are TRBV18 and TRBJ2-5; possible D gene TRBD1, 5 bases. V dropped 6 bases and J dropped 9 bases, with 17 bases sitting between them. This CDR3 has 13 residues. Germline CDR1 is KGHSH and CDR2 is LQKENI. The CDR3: CASSLSDTRAQYF. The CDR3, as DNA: TGTGCCAGCTCTCTCTCAGACACCAGGGCCCAGTACTTC.

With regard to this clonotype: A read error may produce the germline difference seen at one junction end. The CDR3 protein is CVISEGGNSKGNQPQHF. The DNA of the CDR3 is TGTGTCATCAGTGAGGGCGGGAATTCCAAGGGCAATCAGCCCCAGCATTTT. The chain links TRBV10-3 to TRBJ1-5; the D is unclear. This CDR3 region has 17 residues. Germline CDR1 and CDR2: ENHRY and SYGVKD.

CDR3 sequence reads: CASSLGGLDYGYTF. The DNA for the CDR3 is TGTGCCAGCAGCTTGGGGGGCCTTGACTATGGCTACACCTTC. This chain links TRBV7-9 with TRBJ1-2; D may be TRBD1 (6 bases). Germline CDR1 and CDR2: SEHNR and FQNEAQ (reference sequence). Trimming took 3 bases from V and 3 from J, leaving 11 bases between them. This CDR3 region has 14 residues. Looking up the rest from reference TRBV7-9 and TRBJ1-2 gives the full variable domain: DTGVSQNPRHKITKRGQNVTFRCDPISEHNRLYWYRQTLGQGPEFLTYFQNEAQLEKSRLLSDRFSAERPKGSFSTLEIQRTEQGDSAMYLCASSLGGLDYGYTFGSGTRLTVV.

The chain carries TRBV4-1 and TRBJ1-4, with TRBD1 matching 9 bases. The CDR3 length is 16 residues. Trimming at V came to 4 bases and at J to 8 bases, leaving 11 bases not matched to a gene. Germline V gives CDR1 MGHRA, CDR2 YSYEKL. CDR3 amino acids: CASSRPGQGVGEKLFF. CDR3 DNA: TGCGCCAGCAGCCGACCGGGACAGGGTGTCGGCGAAAAACTGTTTTTT.

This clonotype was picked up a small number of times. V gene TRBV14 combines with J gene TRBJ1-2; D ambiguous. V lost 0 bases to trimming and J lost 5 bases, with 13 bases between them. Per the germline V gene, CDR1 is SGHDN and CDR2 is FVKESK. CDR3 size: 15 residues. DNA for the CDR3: TGTGCCAGCAGCCAAGAGGCAGGCCTCCTATATGGCTACACCTTC. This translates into CASSQEAGLLYGYTF.

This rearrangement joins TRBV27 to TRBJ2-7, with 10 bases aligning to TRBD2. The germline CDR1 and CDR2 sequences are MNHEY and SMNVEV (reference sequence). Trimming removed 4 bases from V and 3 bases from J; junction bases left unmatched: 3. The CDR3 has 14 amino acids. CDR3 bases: TGTGCCAGCAGTTCCGGACTAGCGGTCTACGAGCAGTACTTC. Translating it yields CASSSGLAVYEQYF.

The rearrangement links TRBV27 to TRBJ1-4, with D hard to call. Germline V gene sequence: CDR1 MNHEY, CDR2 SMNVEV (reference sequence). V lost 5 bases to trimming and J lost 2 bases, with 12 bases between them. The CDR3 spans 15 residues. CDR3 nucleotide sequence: TGTGCCAGCAGTCTCACACAAATCACTAATGAAAAACTGTTTTTT. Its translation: CASSLTQITNEKLFF.

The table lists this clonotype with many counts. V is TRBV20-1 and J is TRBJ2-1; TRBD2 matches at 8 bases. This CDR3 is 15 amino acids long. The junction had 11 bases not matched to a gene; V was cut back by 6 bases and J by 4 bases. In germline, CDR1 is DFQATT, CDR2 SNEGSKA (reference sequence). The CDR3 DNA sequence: TGCAGTGCGAAGGCGATAGCGGGGTTATACAATGAGCAGTTCTTC. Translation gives CSAKAIAGLYNEQFF.

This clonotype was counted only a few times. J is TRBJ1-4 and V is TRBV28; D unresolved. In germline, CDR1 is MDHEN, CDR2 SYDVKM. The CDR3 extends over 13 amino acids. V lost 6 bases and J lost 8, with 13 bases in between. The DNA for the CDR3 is TGTGCCAGCAGCCTCGCCCAAGTCGAAAAACTGTTTTTT. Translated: CASSLAQVEKLFF.

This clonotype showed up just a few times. The CDR3 DNA reads as TGTGCCAGCAGCCCTGCCGGGCACGATTATGGCTACACCTTC. Protein: CASSPAGHDYGYTF. V usage is TRBV7-6 and J usage is TRBJ1-2, with D uncertain. The CDR3 runs to 14 residues. Germline loops: CDR1 SGHVS, CDR2 FNYEAQ. The V and J ends lost 5 bases and 5 bases respectively, with 15 bases between them.

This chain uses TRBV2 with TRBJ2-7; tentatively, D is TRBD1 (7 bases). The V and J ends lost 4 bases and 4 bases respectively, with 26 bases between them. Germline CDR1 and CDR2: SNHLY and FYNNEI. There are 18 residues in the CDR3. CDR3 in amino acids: CASSGFQIIKAGGYEQYF. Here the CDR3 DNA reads TGTGCCAGCAGTGGGTTCCAAATAATTAAGGCAGGGGGGTACGAGCAGTACTTC.

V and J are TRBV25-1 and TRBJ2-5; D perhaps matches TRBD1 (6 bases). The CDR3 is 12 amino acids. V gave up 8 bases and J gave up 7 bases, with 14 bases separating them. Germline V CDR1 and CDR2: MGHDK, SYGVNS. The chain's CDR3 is CASRTDFWTQYF. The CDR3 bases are TGTGCCAGCCGGACAGACTTTTGGACCCAGTACTTC.

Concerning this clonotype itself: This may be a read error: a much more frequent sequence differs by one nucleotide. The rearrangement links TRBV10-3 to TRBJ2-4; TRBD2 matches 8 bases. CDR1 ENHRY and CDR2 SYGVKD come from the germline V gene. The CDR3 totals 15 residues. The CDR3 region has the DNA TGTACCATCAGTGAGAATAGCGGGGCCGAGAACATTCAGTACTTC. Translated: CTISENSGAENIQYF.

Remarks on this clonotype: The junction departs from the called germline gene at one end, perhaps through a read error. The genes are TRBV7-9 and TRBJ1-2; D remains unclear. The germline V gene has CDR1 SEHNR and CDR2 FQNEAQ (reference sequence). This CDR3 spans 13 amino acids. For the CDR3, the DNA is TGTGCCGGCAGCTACGGGACTAACTATGGCTACACCTTC. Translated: CAGSYGTNYGYTF.

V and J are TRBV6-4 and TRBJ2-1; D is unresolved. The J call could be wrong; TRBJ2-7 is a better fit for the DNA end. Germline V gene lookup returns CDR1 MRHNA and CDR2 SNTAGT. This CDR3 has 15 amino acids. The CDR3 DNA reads TGTGCCAGCAGTGTGAGCCGGACGACCTACAATGAGCAGTACTTC. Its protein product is CASSVSRTTYNEQYF.

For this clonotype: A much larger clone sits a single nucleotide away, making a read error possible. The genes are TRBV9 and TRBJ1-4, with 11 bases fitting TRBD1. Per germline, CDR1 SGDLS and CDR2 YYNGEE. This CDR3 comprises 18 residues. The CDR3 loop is CAGSVASGTGGTNEKLFF. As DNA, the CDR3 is TGTGCCGGCAGCGTAGCTTCCGGGACAGGGGGAACTAATGAAAAACTGTTTTTT.

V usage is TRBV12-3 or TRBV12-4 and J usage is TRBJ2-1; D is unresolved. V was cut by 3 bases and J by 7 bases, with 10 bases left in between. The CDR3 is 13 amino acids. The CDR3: CASSLAYKNEQFF. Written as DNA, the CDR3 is TGTGCCAGCAGTTTGGCGTACAAGAATGAGCAGTTCTTC.

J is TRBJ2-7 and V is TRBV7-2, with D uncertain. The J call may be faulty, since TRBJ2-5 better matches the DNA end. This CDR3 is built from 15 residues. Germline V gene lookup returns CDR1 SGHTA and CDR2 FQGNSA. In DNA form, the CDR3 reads TGTGCCAGCAGCAAGAATCGGGTCGGGCCAGAGACCCAGTACTTC. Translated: CASSKNRVGPETQYF.

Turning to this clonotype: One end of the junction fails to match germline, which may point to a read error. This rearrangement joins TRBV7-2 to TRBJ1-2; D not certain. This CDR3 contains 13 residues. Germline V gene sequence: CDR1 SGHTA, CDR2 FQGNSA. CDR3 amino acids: CAGSPHGREGYTF. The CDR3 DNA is TGTGCCGGCAGCCCCCACGGGAGGGAGGGCTACACCTTC.

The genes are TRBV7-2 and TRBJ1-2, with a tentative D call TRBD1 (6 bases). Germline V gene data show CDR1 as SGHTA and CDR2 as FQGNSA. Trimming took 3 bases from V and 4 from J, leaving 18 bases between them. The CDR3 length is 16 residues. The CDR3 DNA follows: TGTGCCAGCAGCTTCAAGGGTGGGGGGCCCATCTATGGCTACACCTTC. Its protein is CASSFKGGGPIYGYTF.

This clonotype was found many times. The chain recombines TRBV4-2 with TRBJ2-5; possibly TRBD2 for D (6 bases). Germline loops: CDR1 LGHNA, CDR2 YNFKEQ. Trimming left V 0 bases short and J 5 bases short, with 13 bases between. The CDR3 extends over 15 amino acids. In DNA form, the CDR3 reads TGTGCCAGCAGCCAAGAACTAGCATTAGGGGAGACCCAGTACTTC. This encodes CASSQELALGETQYF.

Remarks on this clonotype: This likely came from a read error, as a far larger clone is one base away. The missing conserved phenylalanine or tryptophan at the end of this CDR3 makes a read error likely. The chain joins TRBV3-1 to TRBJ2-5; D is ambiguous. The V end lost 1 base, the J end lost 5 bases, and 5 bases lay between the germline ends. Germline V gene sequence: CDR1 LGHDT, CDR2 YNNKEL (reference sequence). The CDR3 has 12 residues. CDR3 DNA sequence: TGTGCCAGCAGCCAAGTGAGTGAGACCCAGTACTTA. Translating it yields CASSQVSETQYL.